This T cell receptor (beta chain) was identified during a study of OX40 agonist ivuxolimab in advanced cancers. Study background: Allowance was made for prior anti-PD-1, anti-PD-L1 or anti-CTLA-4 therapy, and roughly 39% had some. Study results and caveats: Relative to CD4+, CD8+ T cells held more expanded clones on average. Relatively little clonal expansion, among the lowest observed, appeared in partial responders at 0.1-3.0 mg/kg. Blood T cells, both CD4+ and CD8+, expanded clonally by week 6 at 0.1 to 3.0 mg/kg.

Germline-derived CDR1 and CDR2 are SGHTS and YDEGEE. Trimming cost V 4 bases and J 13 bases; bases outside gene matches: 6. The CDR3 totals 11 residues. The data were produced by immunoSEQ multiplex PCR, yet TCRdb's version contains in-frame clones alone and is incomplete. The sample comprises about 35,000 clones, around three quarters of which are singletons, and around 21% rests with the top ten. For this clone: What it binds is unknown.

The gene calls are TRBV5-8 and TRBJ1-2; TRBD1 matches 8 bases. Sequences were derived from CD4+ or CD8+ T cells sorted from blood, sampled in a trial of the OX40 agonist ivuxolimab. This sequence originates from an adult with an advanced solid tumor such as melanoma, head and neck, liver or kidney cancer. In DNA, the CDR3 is TGTGCCAGCAGCCTTAGGACAGGGAGCACCTTC. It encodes CASSLRTGSTF.